This TCR beta chain stems from a study of cytomegalovirus exposure and HLA in healthy donors. Likely unrecorded immune exposures existed in these nominally healthy donors. With V trimmed by 5 bases and J by 6 bases, 10 bases remained unmatched. This CDR3 contains 16 residues. CDR1 is SGHTA, CDR2 FQGNSA, per germline. Use of 60 Vbeta and 13 Jbeta primers characterized the PCR. TCRdb keeps only in-frame clones here, not all; method: immunoSEQ multiplex PCR. The profile shows around 100,000 clones, roughly 71% of them singletons. This clone was picked up one time. The V and J genes are TRBV7-2 and TRBJ1-6; 7 bases fit TRBD1. The sequenced sample consisted of PBMCs. The clonotype comes from a woman younger than 30 in good health and CMV-seropositive. The chain's CDR3 is CASSPEPTGSNSPLHF. The CDR3 DNA reads as TGTGCCAGCAGCCCTGAACCGACAGGGTCTAATTCACCCCTCCACTTT.